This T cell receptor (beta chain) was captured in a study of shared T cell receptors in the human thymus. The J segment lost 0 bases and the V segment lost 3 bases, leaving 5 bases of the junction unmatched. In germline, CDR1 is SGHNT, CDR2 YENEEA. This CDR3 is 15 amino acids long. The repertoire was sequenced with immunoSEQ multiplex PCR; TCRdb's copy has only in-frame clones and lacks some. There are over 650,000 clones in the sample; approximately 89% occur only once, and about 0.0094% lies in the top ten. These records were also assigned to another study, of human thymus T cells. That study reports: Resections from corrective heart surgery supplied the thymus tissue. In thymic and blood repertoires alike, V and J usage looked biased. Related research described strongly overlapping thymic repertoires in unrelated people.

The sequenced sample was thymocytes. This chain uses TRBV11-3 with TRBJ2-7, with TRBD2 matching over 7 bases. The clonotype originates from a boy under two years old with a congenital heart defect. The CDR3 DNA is TGTGCCAGCAGCTTTCCGGGGGGAGACTCCTACGAGCAGTACTTC. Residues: CASSFPGGDSYEQYF.